This section outlines one T cell receptor beta chain sequence together with its context. This sample stems from a study of blood T cell repertoires in COVID-19. The wider study: Samples representing acute and convalescent COVID-19 were sourced from the United States, Italy and Spain.

In the authors' workflow: Estimates of nucleated cell counts were drawn from the amplification of reference gene primers. Some clones are missing from TCRdb's copy, which holds only in-frame ones; the method was immunoSEQ multiplex PCR. V, J and clone size reflect that table, while D and trimming were determined from the DNA. The profile shows approximately 170,000 clones, 80% to 90% of them singletons. The CDR3 is made up of 13 amino acids. Germline V CDR1 and CDR2: LNHDA, SQIVND (reference sequence). The V and J ends lost 7 bases and 9 bases, in that order; junction bases with no gene match: 6. V usage is TRBV19 and J usage is TRBJ2-4; TRBD1 matches 10 bases. The sample taken for sequencing was peripheral blood. This clonotype was sampled from a woman of 80 years or more with acute or convalescent COVID-19. CDR3 loop: CASKGQGRAIQYF. In DNA form, the CDR3 reads TGTGCCAGTAAGGGACAGGGGAGGGCCATTCAGTACTTC.